Listed below are T cell receptor beta chains from one sample, sequenced in a study of CD8 T cells in Susac syndrome. TCRdb re-derived calls from the immunoSEQ multiplex PCR reads in MiXCR, one entry per CDR3 protein. The sample lists approximately 140,000 distinct CDR3 sequences; 75% to 90% were seen once. Sequences were obtained from CD8+ T cells from PBMCs. These receptors came from a human donor with multiple sclerosis. CDR3s include the opening cysteine and the closing phenylalanine or tryptophan. A D gene is named only where the DNA matches it firmly. The listing skips clone size in some rows; elsewhere it reads once, few, many or a size class.

clone size,J gene,V gene,D gene,CDR3 protein,CDR3 DNA
.,TRBJ2-1,TRBV15,.,CAIRDGSSYNEQFF,TGTGCCATCAGGGACGGCAGCTCCTACAATGAGCAGTTCTTC
once,TRBJ1-1,TRBV21-1,.,CASIFGQGNTEAFF,.
.,TRBJ2-7,TRBV2,TRBD1,CASSGQSSYEQYF,TGTGCCAGCTCGGGACAGAGCTCCTACGAGCAGTACTTC
.,TRBJ2-2,TRBV6-2/TRBV6-3,.,CASSTPAGATGELFF,TGTGCCAGCAGTACCCCCGCGGGGGCAACCGGGGAGCTGTTTTTT
.,TRBJ2-1,TRBV19,.,CASSIVGYNEQFF,TGTGCCAGTAGTATAGTGGGGTACAATGAGCAGTTCTTC
.,TRBJ2-5,TRBV2,.,CATQPGLFQETQYF,TGTGCCACCCAACCTGGACTATTCCAAGAGACCCAGTACTTC
.,TRBJ1-5,TRBV20-1,TRBD1,CSARLPWRTGEVYVDQPQHF,TGCAGTGCTAGATTACCCTGGAGGACAGGGGAAGTGTATGTGGATCAGCCCCAGCATTTT
.,TRBJ1-2,TRBV30,.,CAWSVSITYRDGYTF,TGTGCCTGGAGTGTGTCCATAACCTATAGAGATGGCTACACCTTC
.,TRBJ2-3,TRBV19,.,CASSIAGSEDTQYF,TGTGCCAGTAGTATAGCGGGGTCGGAGGATACGCAGTATTTT
.,TRBJ2-7,TRBV3-1,.,CASSQDQGQGSHEQYF,TGTGCCAGCAGCCAAGACCAGGGGCAGGGTAGCCATGAGCAGTACTTC
.,TRBJ1-5,TRBV6-2/TRBV6-3,.,CASSYSPRGNQPQHF,TGTGCCAGCAGTTACAGTCCCCGGGGAAATCAGCCCCAGCATTTT
few,TRBJ1-1,TRBV5-1,.,CASSLLVAETNTEAFF,TGCGCCAGTAGCTTGTTAGTCGCGGAAACGAACACTGAAGCTTTCTTT
once,TRBJ1-1,TRBV7-6,TRBD1,CASSLEHRGLLNTEAFF,TGTGCCAGCAGCTTAGAACACAGGGGGCTACTGAACACTGAAGCTTTCTTT
few,TRBJ2-7,TRBV5-1,.,CASSLEAATYEQYF,TGCGCCAGCAGCTTGGAGGCAGCTACCTACGAGCAGTACTTC